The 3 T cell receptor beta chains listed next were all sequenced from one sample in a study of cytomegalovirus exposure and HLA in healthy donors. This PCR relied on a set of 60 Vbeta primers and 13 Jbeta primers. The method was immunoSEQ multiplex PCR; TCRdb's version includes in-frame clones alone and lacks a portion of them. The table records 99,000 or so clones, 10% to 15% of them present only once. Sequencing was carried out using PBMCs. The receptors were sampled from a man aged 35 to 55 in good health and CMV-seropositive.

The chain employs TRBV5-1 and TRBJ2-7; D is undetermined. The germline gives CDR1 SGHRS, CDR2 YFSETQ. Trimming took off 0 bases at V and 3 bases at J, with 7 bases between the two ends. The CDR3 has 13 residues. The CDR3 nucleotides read TGCGCCAGCAGCTTGGGAAACAGCTACGAGCAGTACTTC. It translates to CASSLGNSYEQYF.

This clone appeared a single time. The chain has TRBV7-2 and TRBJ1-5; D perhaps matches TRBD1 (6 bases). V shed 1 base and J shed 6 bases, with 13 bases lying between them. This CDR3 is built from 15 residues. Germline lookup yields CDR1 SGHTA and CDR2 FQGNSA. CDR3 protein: CASSLDQGTSQPQHF. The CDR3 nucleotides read TGTGCCAGCAGCTTAGACCAGGGGACGAGTCAGCCCCAGCATTTT. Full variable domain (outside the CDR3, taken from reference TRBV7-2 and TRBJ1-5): GAGVSQSPSNKVTEKGKDVELRCDPISGHTALYWYRQSLGQGLEFLIYFQGNSAPDKSGLPSDRFSAERTGGSVSTLTIQRTQQEDSAVYLCASSLDQGTSQPQHFGDGTRLSIL.

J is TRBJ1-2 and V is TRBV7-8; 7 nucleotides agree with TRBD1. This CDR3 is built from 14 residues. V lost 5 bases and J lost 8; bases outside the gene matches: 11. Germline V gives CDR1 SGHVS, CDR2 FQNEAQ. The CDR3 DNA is TGTGCCAGCAGCCCACCTAGGGGGCGGCACGGCTACACCTTC. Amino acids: CASSPPRGRHGYTF.